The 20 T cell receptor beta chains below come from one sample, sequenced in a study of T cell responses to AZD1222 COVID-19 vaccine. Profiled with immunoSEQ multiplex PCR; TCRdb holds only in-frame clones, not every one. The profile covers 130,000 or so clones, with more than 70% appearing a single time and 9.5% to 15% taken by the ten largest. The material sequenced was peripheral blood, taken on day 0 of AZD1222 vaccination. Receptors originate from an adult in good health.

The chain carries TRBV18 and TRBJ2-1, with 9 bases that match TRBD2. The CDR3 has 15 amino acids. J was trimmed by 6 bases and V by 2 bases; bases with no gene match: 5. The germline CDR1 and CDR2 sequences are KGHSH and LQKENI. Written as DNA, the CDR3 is TGTGCCAGCTCACCATCGCAGCGGGGGGCCAATGAGCAGTTCTTC. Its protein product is CASSPSQRGANEQFF.

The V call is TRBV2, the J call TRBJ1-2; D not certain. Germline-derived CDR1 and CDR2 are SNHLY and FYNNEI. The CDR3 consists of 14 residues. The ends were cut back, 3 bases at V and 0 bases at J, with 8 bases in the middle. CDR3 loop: CASSDPGTNYGYTF. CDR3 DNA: TGTGCCAGCAGTGACCCTGGGACTAACTATGGCTACACCTTC.

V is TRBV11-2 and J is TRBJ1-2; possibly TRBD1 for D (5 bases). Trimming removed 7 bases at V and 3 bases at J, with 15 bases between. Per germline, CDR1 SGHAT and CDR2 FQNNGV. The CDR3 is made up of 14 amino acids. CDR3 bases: TGTGCCAGCACCTCGACAAAAGGGGACTATGGCTACACCTTC. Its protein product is CASTSTKGDYGYTF. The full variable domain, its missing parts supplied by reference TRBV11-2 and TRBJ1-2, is EAGVAQSPRYKIIEKRQSVAFWCNPISGHATLYWYQQILGQGPKLLIQFQNNGVVDDSQLPKDRFSAERLKGVDSTLKIQPAKLEDSAVYLCASTSTKGDYGYTFGSGTRLTVV.

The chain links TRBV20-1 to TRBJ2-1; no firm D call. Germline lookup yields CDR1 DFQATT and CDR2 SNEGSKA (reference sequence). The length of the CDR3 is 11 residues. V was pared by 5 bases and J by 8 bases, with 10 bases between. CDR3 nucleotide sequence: TGCAGTGCTCAGGAGTTGGATGAGCAGTTCTTC. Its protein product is CSAQELDEQFF.

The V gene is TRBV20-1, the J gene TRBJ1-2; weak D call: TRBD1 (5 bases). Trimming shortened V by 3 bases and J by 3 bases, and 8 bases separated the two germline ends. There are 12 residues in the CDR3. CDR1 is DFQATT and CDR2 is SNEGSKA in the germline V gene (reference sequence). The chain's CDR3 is CSASVQDYGYTF. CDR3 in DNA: TGCAGTGCTAGTGTACAGGACTATGGCTACACCTTC.

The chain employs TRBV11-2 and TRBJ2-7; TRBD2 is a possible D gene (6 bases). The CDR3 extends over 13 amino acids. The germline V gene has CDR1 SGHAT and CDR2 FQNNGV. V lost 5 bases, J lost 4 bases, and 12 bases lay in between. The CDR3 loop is CASSLGTEYEQYF. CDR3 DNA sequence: TGTGCCAGCAGCCTCGGGACTGAGTACGAGCAGTACTTC.

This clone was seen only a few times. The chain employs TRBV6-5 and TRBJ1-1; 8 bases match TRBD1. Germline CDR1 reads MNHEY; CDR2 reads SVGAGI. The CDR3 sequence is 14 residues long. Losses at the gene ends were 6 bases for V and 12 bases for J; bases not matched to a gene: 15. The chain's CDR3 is CASSRTGGVPLSFF. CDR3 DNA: TGTGCCAGCAGCCGTACAGGGGGTGTCCCGCTGTCTTTCTTT.

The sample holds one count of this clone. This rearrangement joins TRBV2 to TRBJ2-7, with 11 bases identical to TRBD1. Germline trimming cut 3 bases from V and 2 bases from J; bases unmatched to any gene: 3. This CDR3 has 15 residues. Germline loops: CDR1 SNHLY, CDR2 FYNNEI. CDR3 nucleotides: TGTGCCAGCAGTGATCCGGGACAGGGGGCCTACGAGCAGTACTTC. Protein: CASSDPGQGAYEQYF.

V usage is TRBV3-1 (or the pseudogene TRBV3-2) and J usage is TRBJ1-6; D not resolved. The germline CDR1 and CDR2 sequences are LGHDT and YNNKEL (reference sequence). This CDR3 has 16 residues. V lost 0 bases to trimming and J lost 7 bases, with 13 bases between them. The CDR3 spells CASSQEVGRANSPLHF. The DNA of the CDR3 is TGTGCCAGCAGCCAAGAAGTCGGACGGGCAAATTCACCCCTCCACTTT.

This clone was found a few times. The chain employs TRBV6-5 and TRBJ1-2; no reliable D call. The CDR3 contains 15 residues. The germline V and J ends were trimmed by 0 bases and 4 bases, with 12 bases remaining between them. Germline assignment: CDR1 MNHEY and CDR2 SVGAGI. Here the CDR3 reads CASSYSSDGFYGYTF. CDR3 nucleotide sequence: TGTGCCAGCAGTTACTCGAGCGACGGGTTCTATGGCTACACCTTC.

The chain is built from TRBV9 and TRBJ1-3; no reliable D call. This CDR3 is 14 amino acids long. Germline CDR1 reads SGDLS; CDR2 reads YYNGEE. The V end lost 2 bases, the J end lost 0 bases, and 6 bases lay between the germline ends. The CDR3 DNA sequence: TGTGCCAGCAGCGTGGCTAGCTCTGGAAACACCATATATTTT. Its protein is CASSVASSGNTIYF.

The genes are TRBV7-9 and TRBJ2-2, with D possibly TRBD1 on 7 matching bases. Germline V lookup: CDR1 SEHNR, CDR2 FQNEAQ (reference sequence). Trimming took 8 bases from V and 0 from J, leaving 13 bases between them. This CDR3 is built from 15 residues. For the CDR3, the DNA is TGTGCCAGCCAGGGGGGCGGATCGAACACCGGGGAGCTGTTTTTT. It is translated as CASQGGGSNTGELFF.

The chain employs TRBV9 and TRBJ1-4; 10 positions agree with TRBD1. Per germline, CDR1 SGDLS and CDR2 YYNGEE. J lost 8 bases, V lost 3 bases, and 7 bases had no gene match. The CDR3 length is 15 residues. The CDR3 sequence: CASSGTGTGDEKLFF. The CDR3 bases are TGTGCCAGCAGCGGAACCGGGACAGGGGACGAAAAACTGTTTTTT.

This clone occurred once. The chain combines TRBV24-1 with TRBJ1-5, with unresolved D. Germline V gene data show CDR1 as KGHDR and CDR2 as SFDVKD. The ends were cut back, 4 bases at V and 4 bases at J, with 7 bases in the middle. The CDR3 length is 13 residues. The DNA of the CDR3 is TGTGCCACCAGTGAACGGGTGAATCAGCCCCAGCATTTT. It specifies CATSERVNQPQHF.

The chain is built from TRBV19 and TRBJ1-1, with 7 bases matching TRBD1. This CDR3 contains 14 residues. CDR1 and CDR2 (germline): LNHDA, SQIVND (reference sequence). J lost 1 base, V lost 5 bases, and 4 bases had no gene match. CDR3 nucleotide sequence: TGTGCCAGTAGTGCGGGACAGTCGAACACTGAAGCTTTCTTT. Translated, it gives CASSAGQSNTEAFF.

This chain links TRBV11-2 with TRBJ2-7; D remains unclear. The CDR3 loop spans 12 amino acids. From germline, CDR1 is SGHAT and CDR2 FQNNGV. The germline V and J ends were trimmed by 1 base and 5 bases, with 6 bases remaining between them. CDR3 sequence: CASSLVSHEQYF. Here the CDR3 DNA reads TGTGCCAGCAGCTTAGTGAGCCACGAGCAGTACTTC.

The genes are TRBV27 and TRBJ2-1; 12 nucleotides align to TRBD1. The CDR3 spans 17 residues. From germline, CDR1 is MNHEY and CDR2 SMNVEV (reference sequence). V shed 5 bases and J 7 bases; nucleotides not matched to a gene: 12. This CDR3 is CASSLSTGTGGFNEQFF. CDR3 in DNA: TGTGCCAGCAGTCTCTCAACCGGGACAGGGGGCTTTAATGAGCAGTTCTTC.

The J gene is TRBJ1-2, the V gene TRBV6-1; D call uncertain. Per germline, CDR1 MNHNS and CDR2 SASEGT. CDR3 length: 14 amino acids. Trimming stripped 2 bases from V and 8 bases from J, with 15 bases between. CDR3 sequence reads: CASSERDKLGGYTF. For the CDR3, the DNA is TGTGCCAGCAGTGAAAGAGACAAATTAGGAGGCTACACCTTC.

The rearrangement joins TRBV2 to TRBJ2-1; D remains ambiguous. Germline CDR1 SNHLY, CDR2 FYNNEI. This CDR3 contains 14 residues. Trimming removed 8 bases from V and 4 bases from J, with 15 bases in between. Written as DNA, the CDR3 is TGTGCCAGCCGAGTGCTCGGAGAGTACAATGAGCAGTTCTTC. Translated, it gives CASRVLGEYNEQFF.

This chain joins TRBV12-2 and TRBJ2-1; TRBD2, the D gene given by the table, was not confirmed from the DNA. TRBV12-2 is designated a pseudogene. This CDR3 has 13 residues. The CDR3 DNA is TGTGCAAGTCGCTTCGAGGGCGGGGCTCGTCGGTTCTTC. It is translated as CASRFEGGARRFF.